Listed here are 9 T cell receptor beta chains from one sample, sequenced in a study of T-cell reconstitution after alpha-beta-depleted transplantation in children (dated by TCRdb to about 2016). Libraries came from PCR. The sequencer listed for this sample is Illumina HiSeq 2500. TCR library preparation used molecular barcoding, with unique molecular identifiers applied to normalize quantification of the TCRbeta repertoire. The public reads were quality trimmed at Q25 with fastp and then assembled into clones with MiXCR by TCRdb, keeping productive beta chains. Every entry covers one CDR3 protein and lists the most common genes and DNA from its rows. Across this sample there are approximately 150,000 distinct CDR3 sequences, with roughly 9% seen only once. Jointly, the top ten make up 15% to 20% of the sample. In the paper's terms, the treatment or condition label means: allogeneic hematopoietic cell transplantation with graft depleted of TCRalphabeta T cells and CD19 B cells.

Source: PBMCs, mostly from graft donor cells, taken 180 days after TCRalphabeta/CD19-depleted stem cell transplant. The source is a female patient aged 2-10 years who had a stem cell transplant for congenital amegakaryocytic thrombocytopenia, so the T cells may come from the graft donor.

This clonotype was counted many times. V gene TRBV28 combines with J gene TRBJ1-1; possible D gene TRBD1, 6 bases. This CDR3 region has 12 residues. Germline CDR1 and CDR2: MDHEN and SYDVKM. V dropped 6 bases and J dropped 5 bases, with 10 bases sitting between them. The CDR3 region has the DNA TGTGCCAGCAGACCTACAGGGACTGAAGCTTTCTTT. Translation gives CASRPTGTEAFF. Full variable domain (rest looked up from reference TRBV28 and TRBJ1-1): DVKVTQSSRYLVKRTGEKVFLECVQDMDHENMFWYRQDPGLGLRLIYFSYDVKMKEKGDIPEGYSVSREKKERFSLILESASTNQTSMYLCASRPTGTEAFFGQGTRLTVV.

This clonotype was counted ten times or more. The chain employs TRBV6-6 and TRBJ1-5; 8 positions match TRBD1. The CDR3 sequence is 13 residues long. Germline V CDR1 and CDR2: MNHNY, SVGAGI (reference sequence). Germline trimming cut 6 bases from V and 2 bases from J; bases unmatched to any gene: 0. The CDR3 sequence: CASRTGGNQPQHF. The CDR3 DNA follows: TGTGCCAGCAGGACAGGGGGCAATCAGCCCCAGCATTTT.

This clonotype was counted at least ten times. The chain joins TRBV29-1 to TRBJ2-5; 7 bases align to TRBD1. The CDR3 has 13 residues. CDR1 is SQVTM and CDR2 is ANQGSEA in the germline V gene. V trimming: 6 bases; J trimming: 5 bases; junction bases outside the gene matches: 9. For the CDR3, the DNA is TGCAGCGTCAGTATAGGGGGCATGGAGACCCAGTACTTC. This sequence encodes CSVSIGGMETQYF.

The J gene is TRBJ2-1, the V gene TRBV6-1; 15 nucleotides match TRBD2. There are 19 residues in the CDR3. Trimming removed 5 bases from V and 7 bases from J; junction bases left unmatched: 15. CDR1 is MNHNS, CDR2 SASEGT, per germline. The CDR3 nucleotides read TGTGCCAGCAGTAATTCCGGGACTAGCGGGAGGTTATCTGAAAATGAGCAGTTCTTC. Protein sequence: CASSNSGTSGRLSENEQFF.

This clonotype was seen ten or more times. The chain uses TRBV28 and TRBJ2-2; D is uncertain. V was shortened by 1 base and J by 5 bases, with 11 bases between the two germline ends. The CDR3 covers 15 residues. Germline V CDR1 and CDR2: MDHEN, SYDVKM. This CDR3 reads CASSLYLGSTGELFF. CDR3 nucleotides: TGTGCCAGCAGTTTATACCTCGGATCGACCGGGGAGCTGTTTTTT.

The table lists this clonotype with a few counts. This sequence joins TRBV6-1 and TRBJ2-7; 8 nucleotides agree with TRBD1. Per germline, CDR1 MNHNS and CDR2 SASEGT. The J segment lost 8 bases and the V segment lost 6 bases, leaving 18 bases of the junction unmatched. The CDR3 sequence is 16 residues long. The CDR3 here is CASSHGKGRGPLKQYF. The DNA for the CDR3 is TGTGCCAGCAGCCACGGGAAGGGCAGGGGGCCCCTCAAGCAGTACTTC.

This clonotype was recorded a few times. This rearrangement joins TRBV5-1 to TRBJ2-3; possible D gene TRBD2, 6 bases. Germline-derived CDR1 and CDR2 are SGHRS and YFSETQ. The ends were cut back, 1 base at V and 2 bases at J, with 11 bases in the middle. There are 15 residues in the CDR3. The CDR3 loop reads CASSLFSGNTDTQYF. The CDR3, as DNA: TGCGCCAGCAGCTTGTTTAGCGGAAACACAGATACGCAGTATTTT.

This clonotype is judged medium-sized (0.01 to 0.1%). This rearrangement joins TRBV12-3 or TRBV12-4 to TRBJ2-1; 7 bases are shared with TRBD2. CDR3 length: 15 amino acids. V shed 4 bases and J 9 bases; nucleotides not matched to a gene: 12. In nucleotides, the CDR3 is TGTGCCAGCAGTTCTGATACGACTAGCCACAGTGAGCAGTTCTTC. The encoded protein is CASSSDTTSHSEQFF.

The chain recombines TRBV18 with TRBJ2-2; D perhaps matches TRBD1 (5 bases). The CDR3 sequence is 13 residues long. The V end lost 11 bases, the J end lost 0 bases, and 10 bases lay between the germline ends. From germline, CDR1 is KGHSH and CDR2 LQKENI. This chain's CDR3 is CAARASNTGELFF. CDR3 in DNA: TGTGCCGCCAGGGCCTCGAACACCGGGGAGCTGTTTTTT.